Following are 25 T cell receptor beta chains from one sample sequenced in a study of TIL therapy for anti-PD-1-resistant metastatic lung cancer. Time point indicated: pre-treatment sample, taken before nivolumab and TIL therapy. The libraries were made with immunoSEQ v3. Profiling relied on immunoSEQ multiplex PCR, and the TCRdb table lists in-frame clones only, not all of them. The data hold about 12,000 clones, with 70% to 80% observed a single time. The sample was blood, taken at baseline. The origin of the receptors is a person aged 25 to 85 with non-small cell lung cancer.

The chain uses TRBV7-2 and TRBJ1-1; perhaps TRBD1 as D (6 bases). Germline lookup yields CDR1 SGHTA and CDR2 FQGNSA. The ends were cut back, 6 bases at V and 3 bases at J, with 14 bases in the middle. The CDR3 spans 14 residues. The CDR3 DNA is TGTGCCAGCAGTTCGACAGGTCCTTACACTGAAGCTTTCTTT. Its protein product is CASSSTGPYTEAFF.

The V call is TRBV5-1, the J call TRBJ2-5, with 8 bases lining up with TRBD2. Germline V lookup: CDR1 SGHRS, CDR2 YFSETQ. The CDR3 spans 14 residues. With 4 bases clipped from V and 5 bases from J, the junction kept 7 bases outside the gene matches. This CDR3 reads CASSHGTSTETQYF. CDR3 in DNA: TGCGCCAGCAGCCACGGGACTAGTACGGAGACCCAGTACTTC.

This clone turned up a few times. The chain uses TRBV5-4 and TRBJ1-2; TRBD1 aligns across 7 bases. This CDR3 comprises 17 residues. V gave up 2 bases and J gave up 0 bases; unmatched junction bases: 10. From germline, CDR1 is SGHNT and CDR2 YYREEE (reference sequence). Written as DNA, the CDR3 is TGTGCCAGCAGCTTTCCGGGACAGCGACCTTCTAACTATGGCTACACCTTC. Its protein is CASSFPGQRPSNYGYTF.

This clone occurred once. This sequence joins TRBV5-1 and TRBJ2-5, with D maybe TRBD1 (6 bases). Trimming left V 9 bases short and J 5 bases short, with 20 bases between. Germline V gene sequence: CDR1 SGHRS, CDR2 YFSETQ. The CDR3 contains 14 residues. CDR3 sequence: CATSPRGAGETQYF. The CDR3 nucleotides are TGCGCCACCTCACCCAGGGGCGCGGGTGAGACCCAGTACTTC.

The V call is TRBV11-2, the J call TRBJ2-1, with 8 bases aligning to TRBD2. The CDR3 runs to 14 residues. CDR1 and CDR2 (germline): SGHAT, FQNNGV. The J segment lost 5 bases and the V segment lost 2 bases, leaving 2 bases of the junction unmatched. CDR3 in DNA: TGTGCCAGCAGCTTACAACTAGCGGACAATGAGCAGTTCTTC. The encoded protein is CASSLQLADNEQFF.

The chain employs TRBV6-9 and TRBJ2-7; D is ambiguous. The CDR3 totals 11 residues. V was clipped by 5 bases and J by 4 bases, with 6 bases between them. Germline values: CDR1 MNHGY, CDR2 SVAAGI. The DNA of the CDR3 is TGTGCCAGCAGTCGGGCTTACGAGCAGTACTTC. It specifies CASSRAYEQYF.

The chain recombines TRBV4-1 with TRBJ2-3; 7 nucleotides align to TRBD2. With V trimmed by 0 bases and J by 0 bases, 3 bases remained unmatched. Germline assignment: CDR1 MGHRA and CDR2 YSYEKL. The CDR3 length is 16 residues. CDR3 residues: CASSQDGGGSTDTQYF. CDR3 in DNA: TGCGCCAGCAGCCAAGATGGGGGGGGTAGCACAGATACGCAGTATTTT.

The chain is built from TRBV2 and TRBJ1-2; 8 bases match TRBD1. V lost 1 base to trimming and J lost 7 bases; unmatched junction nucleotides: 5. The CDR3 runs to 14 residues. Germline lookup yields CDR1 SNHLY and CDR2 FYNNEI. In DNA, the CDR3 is TGTGCCAGCAGTGAAGGGCAGGGGGCGGGTGGCTACACCTTC. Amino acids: CASSEGQGAGGYTF.

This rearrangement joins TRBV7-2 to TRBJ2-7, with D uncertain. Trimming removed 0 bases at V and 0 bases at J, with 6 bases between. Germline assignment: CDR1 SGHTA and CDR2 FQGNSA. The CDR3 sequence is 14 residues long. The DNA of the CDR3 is TGTGCCAGCAGCTTAGCCAGGTCCTCCTACGAGCAGTACTTC. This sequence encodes CASSLARSSYEQYF.

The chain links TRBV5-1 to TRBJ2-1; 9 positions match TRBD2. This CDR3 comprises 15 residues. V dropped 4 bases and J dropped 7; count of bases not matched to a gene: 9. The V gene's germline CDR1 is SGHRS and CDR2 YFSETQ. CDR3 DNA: TGCGCCAGCAGCCTCGGGGCTAGCGGGATGAATGAGCAGTTCTTC. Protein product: CASSLGASGMNEQFF.

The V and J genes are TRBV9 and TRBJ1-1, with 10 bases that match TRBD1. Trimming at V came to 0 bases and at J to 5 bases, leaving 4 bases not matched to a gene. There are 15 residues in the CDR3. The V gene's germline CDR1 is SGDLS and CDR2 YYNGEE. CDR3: CASSVGGQGRTEAFF. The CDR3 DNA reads TGTGCCAGCAGCGTAGGGGGACAGGGGCGTACTGAAGCTTTCTTT.

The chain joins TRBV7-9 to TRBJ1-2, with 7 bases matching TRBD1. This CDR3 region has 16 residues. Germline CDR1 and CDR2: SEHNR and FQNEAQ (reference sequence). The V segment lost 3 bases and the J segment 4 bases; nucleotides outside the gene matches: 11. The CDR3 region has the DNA TGTGCCAGCAGCTTTTCGCCCTGGCAGGGGGGCTATGGCTACACCTTC. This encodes CASSFSPWQGGYGYTF.

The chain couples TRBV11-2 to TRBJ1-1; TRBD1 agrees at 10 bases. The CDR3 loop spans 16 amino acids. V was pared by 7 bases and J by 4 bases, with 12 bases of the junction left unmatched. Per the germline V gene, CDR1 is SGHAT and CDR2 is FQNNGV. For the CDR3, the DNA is TGTGCCAGCACTAAATCCGTTCGGGACAGGGGCACTGAAGCTTTCTTT. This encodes CASTKSVRDRGTEAFF.

The CDR3, as DNA: TGTGCCAGCAGCCTTGGGCAGGGGATTGGCTACACCTTC. Translating it yields CASSLGQGIGYTF. The chain is built from TRBV14 and TRBJ1-2, with D possibly TRBD1 on 6 matching bases. This CDR3 has 13 amino acids. Germline V lookup: CDR1 SGHDN, CDR2 FVKESK. Trimming removed 4 bases from V and 7 bases from J, with 13 bases in between.

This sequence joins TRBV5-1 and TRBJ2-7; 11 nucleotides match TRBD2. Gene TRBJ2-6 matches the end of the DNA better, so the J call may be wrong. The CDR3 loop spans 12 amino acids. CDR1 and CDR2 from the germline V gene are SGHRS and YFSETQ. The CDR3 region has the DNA TGCGCCAGCAGCTTTACTAGCGGGGGACTGACTTTC. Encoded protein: CASSFTSGGLTF.

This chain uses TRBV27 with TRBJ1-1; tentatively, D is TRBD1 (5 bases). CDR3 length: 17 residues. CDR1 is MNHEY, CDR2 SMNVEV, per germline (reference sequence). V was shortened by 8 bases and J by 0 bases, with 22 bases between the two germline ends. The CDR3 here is CASSFLPSGTMNTEAFF. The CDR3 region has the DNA TGTGCCAGCTCCTTTTTGCCCTCCGGGACGATGAACACTGAAGCTTTCTTT.

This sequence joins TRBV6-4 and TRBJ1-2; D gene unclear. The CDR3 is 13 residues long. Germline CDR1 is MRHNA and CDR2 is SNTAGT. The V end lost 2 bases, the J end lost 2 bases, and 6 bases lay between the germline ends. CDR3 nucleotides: TGTGCCAGCAGTGACAGGGAGAACTATGGCTACACCTTC. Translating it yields CASSDRENYGYTF.

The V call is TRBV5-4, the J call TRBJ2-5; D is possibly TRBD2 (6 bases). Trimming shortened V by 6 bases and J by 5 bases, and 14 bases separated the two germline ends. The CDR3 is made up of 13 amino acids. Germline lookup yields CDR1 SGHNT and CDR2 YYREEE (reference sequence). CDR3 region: CASTAGTSETQYF. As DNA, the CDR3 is TGTGCCAGCACCGCCGGGACTTCGGAGACCCAGTACTTC.

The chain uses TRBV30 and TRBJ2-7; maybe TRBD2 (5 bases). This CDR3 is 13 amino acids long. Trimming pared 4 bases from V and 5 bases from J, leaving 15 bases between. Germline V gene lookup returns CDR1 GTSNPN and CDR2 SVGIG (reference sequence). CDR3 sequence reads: CAWNRGGLDEQYF. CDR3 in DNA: TGTGCCTGGAATCGGGGTGGGTTAGACGAGCAGTACTTC.

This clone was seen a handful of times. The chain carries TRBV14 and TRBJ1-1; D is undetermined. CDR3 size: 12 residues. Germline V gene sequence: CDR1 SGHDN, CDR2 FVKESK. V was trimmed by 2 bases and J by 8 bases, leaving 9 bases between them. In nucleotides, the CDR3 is TGTGCCAGCAGCCAATCGGGTTTGGAAGCTTTCTTT. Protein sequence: CASSQSGLEAFF.

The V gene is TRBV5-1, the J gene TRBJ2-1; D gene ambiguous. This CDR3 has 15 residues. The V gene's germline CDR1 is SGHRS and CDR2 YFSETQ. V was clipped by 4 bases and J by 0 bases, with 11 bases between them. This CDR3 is CASSPALSSYNEQFF. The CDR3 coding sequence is TGCGCCAGCAGCCCTGCCTTGAGCTCCTACAATGAGCAGTTCTTC. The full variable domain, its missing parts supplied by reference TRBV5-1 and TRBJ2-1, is KAGVTQTPRYLIKTRGQQVTLSCSPISGHRSVSWYQQTPGQGLQFLFEYFSETQRNKGNFPGRFSGRQFSNSRSEMNVSTLELGDSALYLCASSPALSSYNEQFFGPGTRLTVL.

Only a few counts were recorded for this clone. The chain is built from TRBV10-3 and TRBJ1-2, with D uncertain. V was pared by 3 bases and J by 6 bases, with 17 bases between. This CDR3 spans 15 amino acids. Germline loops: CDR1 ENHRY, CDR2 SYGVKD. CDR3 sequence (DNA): TGTGCCATCAGTGAAACTTCCGGGCTCTGGCATGGCTACACCTTC. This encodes CAISETSGLWHGYTF.

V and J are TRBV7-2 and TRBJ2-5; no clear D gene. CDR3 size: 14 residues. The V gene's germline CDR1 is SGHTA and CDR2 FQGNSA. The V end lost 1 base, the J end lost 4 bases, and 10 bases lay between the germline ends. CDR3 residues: CASSLGRAGETQYF. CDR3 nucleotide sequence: TGTGCCAGCAGCTTAGGTAGGGCAGGAGAGACCCAGTACTTC.

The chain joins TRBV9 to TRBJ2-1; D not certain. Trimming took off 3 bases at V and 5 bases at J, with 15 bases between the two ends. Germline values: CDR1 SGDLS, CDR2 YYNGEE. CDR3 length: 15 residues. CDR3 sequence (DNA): TGTGCCAGCAGCGACCCGCGAGCAGGTAACAATGAGCAGTTCTTC. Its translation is CASSDPRAGNNEQFF. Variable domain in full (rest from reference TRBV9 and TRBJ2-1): DSGVTQTPKHLITATGQRVTLRCSPRSGDLSVYWYQQSLDQGLQFLIQYYNGEERAKGNILERFSAQQFPDLHSELNLSSLELGDSALYFCASSDPRAGNNEQFFGPGTRLTVL.

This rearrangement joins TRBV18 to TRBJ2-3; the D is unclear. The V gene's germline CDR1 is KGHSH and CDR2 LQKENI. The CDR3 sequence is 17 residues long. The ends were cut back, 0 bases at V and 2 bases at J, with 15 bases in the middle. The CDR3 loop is CASSPPLQQEITDTQYF. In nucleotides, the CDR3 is TGTGCCAGCTCACCACCCCTCCAGCAGGAGATCACAGATACGCAGTATTTT.